This T cell receptor (beta chain) was documented in a study of blood T cell repertoires in COVID-19. Whole-study context: PBMCs, B-cell-depleted T cells, or T cells were the source of the cDNA or gDNA that made up the material.

The V and J ends lost 0 bases and 8 bases, in that order; junction bases with no gene match: 8. The length of the CDR3 is 15 residues. CDR1 and CDR2 (germline): SGHRS, YFSETQ. As handled by the study authors: How many nucleated cells were present was estimated from reference gene primer amplification. Libraries were prepared by immunoSEQ multiplex PCR; TCRdb keeps only in-frame clonotypes and omits some of them. V, J and clone size are taken as reported in that table, and D and trimming were inferred from the DNA itself. The sample yields approximately 220,000 clones, 70% to 90% seen once. Participants in the exposed group had met a COVID-19 case in the 2 weeks before joining the study.

This clonotype was obtained from a woman younger than 45 who had been exposed to COVID-19. Sequences were obtained from PBMCs or T cells enriched from blood (not recorded which). V is TRBV5-1 and J is TRBJ1-2, with 9 bases aligning to TRBD1. DNA for the CDR3: TGCGCCAGCAGCTTGGCCACAGGGGGCGTAGAAGGCTACACCTTC. This encodes CASSLATGGVEGYTF.